The 9 T cell receptor beta chains listed next were all sequenced from one sample in a study of T cell repertoires in cytomegalovirus infection. Antigens of these TCRs are unknown. TCRdb redid the calling of the reads with MiXCR, one entry per CDR3 protein. The table records roughly 150,000 distinct CDR3 sequences, over 25% of them present only once. The sequenced sample was CD8+ T cells from cultured PBMCs, obtained from culture after CMV antigen stimulation. These receptors were taken from a human donor in good health (CMV status not recorded). Some clones in this sample may be carry-over from other donors' samples.

The rearrangement joins TRBV28 to TRBJ2-6; a possible D gene is TRBD1 (5 bases). Germline V gene data show CDR1 as MDHEN and CDR2 as SYDVKM. The length of the CDR3 is 16 residues. V lost 10 bases and J lost 1, with 17 bases in between. DNA of the CDR3: TGTGCCATTAGCAGGGCCCCTATATCTGGGGCCAACGTCCTGACTTTC. It specifies CAISRAPISGANVLTF.

In its sample, this clonotype was seen many times. The rearrangement links TRBV6-1 to TRBJ1-3, with TRBD1 identical over 7 bases. This CDR3 comprises 15 residues. Looked up from germline, CDR1 is MNHNS and CDR2 is SASEGT. V was clipped by 1 base and J by 3 bases; unmatched bases: 3. The DNA for the CDR3 is TGTGCCAGCAGTGAAGACAGGGGTGATGGAAACACCATATATTTT. Its protein is CASSEDRGDGNTIYF.

This clonotype was found many times. The rearrangement links TRBV7-2 to TRBJ2-3, with TRBD1 matching 7 bases. Germline V lookup: CDR1 SGHTA, CDR2 FQGNSA. The V segment lost 5 bases and the J segment 2 bases; nucleotides outside the gene matches: 10. There are 16 residues in the CDR3. This CDR3 is CASSPPPGTATDTQYF. The CDR3 DNA follows: TGTGCCAGCAGCCCCCCTCCCGGGACAGCCACAGATACGCAGTATTTT.

In this sample, this clonotype turned up a few times. V is TRBV4-1 and J is TRBJ2-7; TRBD1 matches 9 bases. The V segment lost 0 bases and the J segment 4 bases; nucleotides outside the gene matches: 7. The CDR3 is made up of 16 amino acids. The germline V gene has CDR1 MGHRA and CDR2 YSYEKL. As DNA, the CDR3 is TGCGCCAGCAGCCAAGATATAGGGACAGGGTATTACGAGCAGTACTTC. This encodes CASSQDIGTGYYEQYF.

The chain uses TRBV6-1 and TRBJ1-2; 8 positions agree with TRBD1. This CDR3 has 13 residues. After removal of 5 bases from V and 7 bases from J, the junction contained 6 bases not matched to a gene. The germline gives CDR1 MNHNS, CDR2 SASEGT. CDR3: CASSLTGDPGYTF. CDR3 in DNA: TGTGCCAGCAGTTTGACAGGGGACCCTGGCTACACCTTC.

This clonotype was detected only a few times. The V and J genes are TRBV6-2 or TRBV6-3 and TRBJ1-3, with D tentatively TRBD1 (6 bases). Between the trimmed V and J ends, which lost 6 bases and 4 bases, there was a span of 19 bases. The length of the CDR3 is 16 residues. The germline CDR1 and CDR2 sequences are MNHEY and SVGEGT. CDR3 in amino acids: CASSPSPGAGGNTIYF. CDR3 sequence (DNA): TGTGCCAGCAGCCCTAGTCCAGGGGCGGGGGGAAACACCATATATTTT.

This clonotype was seen repeatedly, ten times or more. The CDR3 region is CASRAQDRGFGYTF. CDR3 bases: TGTGCCAGCAGAGCCCAGGACAGGGGGTTTGGCTACACCTTC. The chain couples TRBV28 to TRBJ1-2; 10 bases match TRBD1. Per germline, CDR1 MDHEN and CDR2 SYDVKM. V lost 6 bases to trimming and J lost 7 bases; unmatched junction nucleotides: 8. The CDR3 loop spans 14 amino acids.

The CDR3 is CSAKGSSGGGSYEQYF. The CDR3 coding sequence is TGCAGTGCTAAGGGGTCTAGCGGGGGGGGGTCCTACGAGCAGTACTTC. J is TRBJ2-7 and V is TRBV20-1, with 12 bases lining up with TRBD2. This CDR3 contains 16 residues. Germline-derived CDR1 and CDR2 are DFQATT and SNEGSKA (reference sequence). Unmatched junction bases numbered 8, after V lost 4 bases and J lost 1 base.

This clonotype was recorded a few times. The chain is built from TRBV27 and TRBJ2-2; a weak D match, TRBD2 (5 bases). Trimming shortened V by 7 bases and J by 1 base, and 13 bases separated the two germline ends. The germline V gene encodes CDR1 MNHEY and CDR2 SMNVEV (reference sequence). CDR3 length: 15 amino acids. This CDR3 reads CASKDRGRNTGELFF. As DNA, the CDR3 is TGTGCCAGCAAGGACCGCGGGCGGAACACCGGGGAGCTGTTTTTT.